The rows below give T cell receptor beta chains drawn from one sample of a study of cytomegalovirus exposure and HLA in healthy donors. Data came from immunoSEQ multiplex PCR; TCRdb stores just in-frame clones and leaves some out. The table lists some 14,000 clones, about two thirds of them singletons. The sequencing sample was made of PBMCs. The receptor source for this set is a woman in her forties or fifties in good health and CMV-seropositive. Both conserved end residues are part of each CDR3. D genes are given only for firm matches. A row's size may be missing; if present it is once, few, many or a size class.

CASSRGLGEQFF,TGTGCCAGCAGCAGGGGGCTGGGTGAGCAGTTCTTC,TRBD1,few,TRBJ2-1,TRBV16
CASSLAGDTEAFF,TGTGCCAGCAGCTTAGCCGGGGACACTGAAGCTTTCTTT,NA,NA,TRBJ1-1,TRBV7-9
CASSQSGRTGANVLTF,TGCGCCAGCAGTCAATCGGGGCGTACCGGGGCCAACGTCCTGACTTTC,NA,NA,TRBJ2-6,TRBV23-1
CASRVDGGTEAFF,TGTGCCAGCAGAGTCGACGGCGGCACTGAAGCTTTCTTT,NA,NA,TRBJ1-1,TRBV7-9
CAIMGTGDYGYTF,TGTGCCATCATGGGGACAGGCGACTATGGCTACACCTTC,TRBD1,once,TRBJ1-2,TRBV10-3
CASTVVRFGGYTF,TGTGCCAGCACCGTAGTGAGGTTCGGCGGCTACACCTTC,NA,NA,TRBJ1-2,TRBV28
CAWIATEAFF,TGTGCCTGGATCGCGACTGAAGCTTTCTTT,NA,NA,TRBJ1-1,TRBV30
CASSYSRAGGEAFF,TGTGCCAGCAGTTACTCGAGGGCGGGGGGCGAAGCTTTCTTT,NA,few,TRBJ1-1,TRBV6-5
CSVRGQAGGYGKVFF,TGCAGCGTCCGGGGACAGGCTGGGGGATATGGGAAGGTGTTTTTT,TRBD1,NA,TRBJ2-2,TRBV29-1
CASSVARGEKLFF,TGTGCCAGCAGTGTCGCCCGAGGCGAAAAACTGTTTTTT,NA,NA,TRBJ1-4,TRBV2
CAIGRLAGGRYEQYF,TGTGCCATCGGACGTCTGGCGGGAGGGAGGTACGAGCAGTACTTC,TRBD2,NA,TRBJ2-7,TRBV10-3
CASSRTGSHEQFF,TGTGCCAGCAGCCGGACAGGGTCCCATGAGCAGTTCTTC,TRBD1,NA,TRBJ2-1,TRBV11-3
CASSGSVADTQYF,TGTGCCAGCAGCGGCTCTGTGGCAGATACGCAGTATTTT,NA,NA,TRBJ2-3,TRBV7-6
CAISESMGRLAEPNEQFF,TGTGCCATCAGTGAGTCGATGGGGAGACTAGCGGAACCCAATGAGCAGTTCTTC,TRBD2,NA,TRBJ2-1,TRBV10-3
CASSLSTDTQYF,TGTGCCAGCAGCCTCTCCACAGATACGCAGTATTTT,NA,NA,TRBJ2-3,TRBV7-9
CSVDPGTQYF,TGCAGCGTCGACCCGGGGACCCAGTACTTC,NA,few,TRBJ2-5,TRBV29-1
CAISEAARIETQYF,TGTGCCATCAGTGAGGCGGCAAGGATAGAGACCCAGTACTTC,NA,NA,TRBJ2-5,TRBV10-3
CASSLAGIYNEQFF,TGTGCCAGCAGTTTAGCGGGAATCTACAATGAGCAGTTCTTC,TRBD2,NA,TRBJ2-1,TRBV6-5
CASSWTGKPQHF,TGTGCCAGCAGTTGGACAGGGAAGCCCCAGCATTTT,TRBD1,NA,TRBJ1-5,TRBV28
CASSLSGAGYEQFF,TGTGCCAGCAGCTTAAGCGGGGCCGGCTATGAGCAGTTCTTC,NA,medium-sized,TRBJ2-1,TRBV7-3
CASSLSTGWIEKLFF,TGTGCCAGCAGTTTATCGACAGGGTGGATTGAAAAACTGTTTTTT,TRBD1,few,TRBJ1-4,TRBV28
CAWTGGNTEAFF,TGTGCCTGGACGGGGGGTAACACTGAAGCTTTCTTT,NA,NA,TRBJ1-1,TRBV30
CASSQESSSTGELFF,TGCGCCAGCAGCCAAGAGTCCTCTAGCACCGGGGAGCTGTTTTTT,NA,once,TRBJ2-2,TRBV4-1
CASSPRSGSNQPQHF,TGCGCCAGCAGCCCCCGTAGCGGTAGCAATCAGCCCCAGCATTTT,NA,NA,TRBJ1-5,TRBV4-1
CASSEGAPDTQYF,TGTGCCAGCAGTGAGGGAGCCCCAGATACGCAGTATTTT,NA,few,TRBJ2-3,TRBV6-4
CASITGTANTEAFF,TGTGCCAGCATTACCGGGACAGCGAACACTGAAGCTTTCTTT,TRBD1,NA,TRBJ1-1,TRBV6-1
CASSPEGQGETQYF,TGTGCCAGCAGCCCCGAGGGACAGGGAGAGACCCAGTACTTC,TRBD1,NA,TRBJ2-5,TRBV11-3
CASSEASGSPDTQYF,TGTGCCAGCAGTGAAGCTAGCGGGAGCCCAGATACGCAGTATTTT,TRBD2,NA,TRBJ2-3,TRBV6-1
CASRGLAGLYNEQFF,TGTGCCAGCAGGGGACTAGCGGGTCTCTACAATGAGCAGTTCTTC,TRBD2,NA,TRBJ2-1,TRBV6-1
CASMGGSKDTQYF,TGTGCCAGCATGGGCGGGAGTAAAGATACGCAGTATTTT,TRBD2,NA,TRBJ2-3,TRBV13
CASSLGPLNQETQYF,TGTGCCAGCAGCTTGGGGCCCCTTAACCAAGAGACCCAGTACTTC,NA,medium-sized,TRBJ2-5,TRBV5-6
CASRDRENGYTF,TGTGCCAGCAGGGACAGGGAAAATGGCTACACCTTC,TRBD1,few,TRBJ1-2,TRBV27
CASSPSGQGGEKLFF,TGTGCCAGCAGCCCCTCCGGACAGGGTGGGGAAAAACTGTTTTTT,TRBD1,NA,TRBJ1-4,TRBV9
CASSSSGWTEAFF,TGTGCCAGCAGCTCAAGCGGGTGGACTGAAGCTTTCTTT,NA,NA,TRBJ1-1,TRBV7-3
CASSQVGGSNQPQHF,TGCGCCAGCAGCCAAGTCGGAGGTAGCAATCAGCCCCAGCATTTT,NA,NA,TRBJ1-5,TRBV4-1
CASSHRQGAGYGYTF,TGTGCCAGCAGCCACCGACAGGGGGCGGGCTATGGCTACACCTTC,TRBD1,NA,TRBJ1-2,TRBV4-2
CASSQGRGGSTDTQYF,TGCGCCAGCAGCCAAGGCCGGGGAGGGAGCACAGATACGCAGTATTTT,TRBD2,once,TRBJ2-3,TRBV4-1
CASSSGVNPYEQYF,TGTGCCAGCAGCTCCGGAGTTAACCCCTACGAGCAGTACTTC,NA,NA,TRBJ2-7,TRBV14
CAWSGGIYTEAFF,TGTGCCTGGAGCGGAGGTATCTACACTGAAGCTTTCTTT,NA,NA,TRBJ1-1,TRBV30
CAINPGSNTEAFF,TGTGCCATCAATCCAGGTTCGAACACTGAAGCTTTCTTT,NA,few,TRBJ1-1,TRBV10-3
CASSLTRDTEQYF,TGTGCCAGCAGTTTAACCCGGGACACAGAGCAGTACTTC,NA,NA,TRBJ2-7,TRBV6-9